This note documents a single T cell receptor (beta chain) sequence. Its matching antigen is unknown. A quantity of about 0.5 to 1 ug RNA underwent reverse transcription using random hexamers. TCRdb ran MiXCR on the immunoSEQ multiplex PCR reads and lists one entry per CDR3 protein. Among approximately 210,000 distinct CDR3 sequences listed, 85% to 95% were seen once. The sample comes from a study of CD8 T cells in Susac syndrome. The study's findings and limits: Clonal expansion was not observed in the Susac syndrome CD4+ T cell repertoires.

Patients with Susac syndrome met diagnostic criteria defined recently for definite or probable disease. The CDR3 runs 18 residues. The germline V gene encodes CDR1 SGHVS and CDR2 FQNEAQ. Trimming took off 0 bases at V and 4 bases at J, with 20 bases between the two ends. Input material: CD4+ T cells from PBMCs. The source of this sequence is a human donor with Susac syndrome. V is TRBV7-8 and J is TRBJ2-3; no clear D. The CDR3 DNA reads TGTGCCAGCAGCTTAGCTGGCCAAACTCGGCGCGATGCAGATACGCAGTATTTT. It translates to CASSLAGQTRRDADTQYF.